A selection of T cell receptor beta chains follows, all from one sample in a study of identical twins. From the 5' RACE reads, TCRdb called clonotypes with MiXCR, one entry per CDR3 protein. Of some 440,000 distinct CDR3 sequences listed, around 24% are singletons. Another study also made use of these data, one on T cells expressing NK-cell markers.

Sequenced material: CD4+ T cells sorted from blood. These receptors all come from a woman under 30 in good health. Both conserved end residues are part of each CDR3. The order of the fields is J gene, D gene, clone size, V gene, CDR3 protein, CDR3 DNA. The D gene is left open where the match is weak. Clone size is not always given. Where it is, it says once, few, many or a class for expanded clones.

>TRBJ2-1|TRBD1|-|TRBV12-3/TRBV12-4
CASRRGTGGLSSYNEQFF
TGTGCCAGCAGACGTGGGACAGGGGGCTTGAGCTCCTACAATGAGCAGTTCTTC
>TRBJ2-3|-|few|TRBV14
CASSQDVRGTQYF
TGTGCCAGCAGCCAAGATGTGCGAGGGACGCAGTATTTT
>TRBJ1-1|-|-|TRBV7-9
CASSLAGGITEAFF
TGTGCCAGCAGCTTAGCGGGGGGCATCACTGAAGCTTTCTTT
>TRBJ2-7|-|many|TRBV12-3/TRBV12-4
CASSTGQGPYEQYF
TGTGCCAGCAGCACGGGACAAGGACCCTACGAGCAGTACTTC
>TRBJ1-2|-|-|TRBV7-2
CASSLGSPQNYGYTF
TGTGCCAGCAGCTTAGGCTCTCCCCAGAACTATGGCTACACCTTC
>TRBJ2-5|-|-|TRBV3-1
CASSRYTPRRETQYF
TGTGCCAGCAGCCGGTACACCCCGAGACGAGAGACCCAGTACTTC
>TRBJ2-5|TRBD2|-|TRBV5-5
CASSLVIAGDRETQYF
TGTGCCAGCAGCTTGGTAATAGCGGGAGATCGAGAGACCCAGTACTTC
>TRBJ2-7|-|-|TRBV12-3/TRBV12-4
CASSVAGKHEQYF
TGTGCCAGCAGTGTGGCCGGGAAGCACGAGCAGTACTTC
>TRBJ2-1|TRBD2|-|TRBV7-6
CASSLEASGLGEQFF
TGTGCCAGCAGCTTAGAGGCTAGCGGGCTTGGTGAGCAGTTCTTC
>TRBJ2-2|TRBD2|few|TRBV5-1
CASSLVGGPAYRELFF
TGCGCCAGCAGCTTGGTGGGAGGGCCGGCCTACCGGGAGCTGTTTTTT
>TRBJ2-7|-|once|TRBV6-1
CASSRVQGNSYEQYF
TGTGCCAGCAGCCGTGTCCAGGGTAATTCCTACGAGCAGTACTTC
>TRBJ2-5|-|many|TRBV20-1
CSASSPLPLALQETQYF
TGCAGTGCTAGTTCCCCCTTGCCACTAGCCCTCCAAGAGACCCAGTACTTC
>TRBJ1-2|TRBD1|-|TRBV5-1
CASRLTGDYGYTF
TGCGCCAGCAGGCTGACAGGGGACTATGGCTACACCTTC
>TRBJ2-7|TRBD2|-|TRBV20-1
CSARGAGLAYEQYF
TGCAGTGCTAGGGGGGCGGGACTAGCGTACGAGCAGTACTTC
>TRBJ2-1|TRBD2|-|TRBV20-1
CSASSLADPYNEQFF
TGCAGTGCTAGCTCCCTAGCGGATCCCTACAATGAGCAGTTCTTC
>TRBJ2-1|-|few|TRBV9
CASSVLDNEQFF
TGTGCCAGCAGCGTACTAGACAATGAGCAGTTCTTC
>TRBJ2-5|TRBD2|-|TRBV4-1
CASSQASGGTQEAQYF
TGCGCCAGCAGCCAAGCTAGCGGGGGGACACAAGAGGCCCAGTACTTC
>TRBJ2-5|-|-|TRBV5-1
CASSLGRGMGETQYF
TGCGCCAGCAGCTTGGGTCGGGGTATGGGGGAGACCCAGTACTTC
>TRBJ1-4|TRBD1|few|TRBV5-1
CASSRGTGHTEKLFF
TGCGCCAGCAGCCGAGGGACAGGGCACACTGAAAAACTGTTTTTT
>TRBJ2-3|-|few|TRBV7-2
CASSPSTGTDTQYF
TGTGCCAGCAGCCCCTCGACAGGCACAGATACGCAGTATTTT
>TRBJ2-7|-|few|TRBV29-1
CSVRRSEAYEQYF
TGCAGCGTTAGAAGGTCCGAAGCCTACGAGCAGTACTTC
>TRBJ2-7|-|many|TRBV29-1
CSVESRGNEQYF
TGCAGCGTTGAAAGTAGGGGGAACGAGCAGTACTTC
>TRBJ2-3|-|-|TRBV27
CASRPRGTITQYF
TGTGCCAGCAGGCCCCGGGGCACAATAACGCAGTATTTT
>TRBJ2-2|-|many|TRBV4-1
CASSQDTGELFF
TGCGCCAGCAGCCAAGACACCGGGGAGCTGTTTTTT
>TRBJ2-5|-|few|TRBV20-1
CSARDPIGSETQYF
TGCAGTGCTAGAGACCCCATTGGGAGTGAGACCCAGTACTTC
>TRBJ2-7|-|-|TRBV10-2
CASKIGQFEVYEQYF
TGCGCCAGCAAAATTGGACAGTTTGAAGTCTACGAGCAGTACTTC
>TRBJ1-6|-|few|TRBV21-1
CASSQGQFSPLHF
TGTGCCAGCAGTCAGGGACAGTTTTCACCCCTCCACTTT
>TRBJ1-2|TRBD1|many|TRBV6-5
CASSSTGGGYTF
TGTGCCAGCAGTTCGACAGGGGGCGGCTACACCTTC
>TRBJ2-7|TRBD2|once|TRBV20-1
CSATLAGRSSYEQYF
TGCAGTGCTACTCTAGCGGGTCGTAGCTCCTACGAGCAGTACTTC
>TRBJ2-1|TRBD1|few|TRBV27
CASSFRGTGRRNEQFF
TGTGCCAGCAGTTTTAGGGGGACAGGGAGGAGAAATGAGCAGTTCTTC
>TRBJ1-5|-|few|TRBV20-1
CSAAGSNQPQHF
TGCAGTGCTGCAGGGAGCAATCAGCCCCAGCATTTT